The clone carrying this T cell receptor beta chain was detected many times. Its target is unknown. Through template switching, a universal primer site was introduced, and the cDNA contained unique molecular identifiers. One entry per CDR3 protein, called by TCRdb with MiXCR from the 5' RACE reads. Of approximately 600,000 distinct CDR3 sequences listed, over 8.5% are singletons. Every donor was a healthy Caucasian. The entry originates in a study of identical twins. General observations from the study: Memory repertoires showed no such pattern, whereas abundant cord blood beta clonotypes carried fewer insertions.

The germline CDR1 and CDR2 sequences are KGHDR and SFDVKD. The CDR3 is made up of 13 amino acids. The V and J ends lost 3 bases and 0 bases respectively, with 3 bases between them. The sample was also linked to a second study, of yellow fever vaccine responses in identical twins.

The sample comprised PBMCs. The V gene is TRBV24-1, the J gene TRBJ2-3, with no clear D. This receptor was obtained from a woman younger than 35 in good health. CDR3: CATSDPSTDTQYF. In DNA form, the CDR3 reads TGTGCCACCAGTGATCCTAGCACAGATACGCAGTATTTT.